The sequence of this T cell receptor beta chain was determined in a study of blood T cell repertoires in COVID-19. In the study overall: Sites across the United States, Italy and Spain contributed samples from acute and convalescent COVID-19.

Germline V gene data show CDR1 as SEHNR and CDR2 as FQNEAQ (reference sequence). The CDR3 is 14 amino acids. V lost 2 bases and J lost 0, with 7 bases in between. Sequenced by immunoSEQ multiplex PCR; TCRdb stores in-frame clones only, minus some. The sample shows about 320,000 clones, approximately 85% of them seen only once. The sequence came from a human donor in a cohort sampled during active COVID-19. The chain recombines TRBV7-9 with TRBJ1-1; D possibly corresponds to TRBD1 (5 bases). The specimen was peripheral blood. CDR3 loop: CASSLQTVNTEAFF. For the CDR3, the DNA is TGTGCCAGCAGCTTACAGACAGTGAACACTGAAGCTTTCTTT.